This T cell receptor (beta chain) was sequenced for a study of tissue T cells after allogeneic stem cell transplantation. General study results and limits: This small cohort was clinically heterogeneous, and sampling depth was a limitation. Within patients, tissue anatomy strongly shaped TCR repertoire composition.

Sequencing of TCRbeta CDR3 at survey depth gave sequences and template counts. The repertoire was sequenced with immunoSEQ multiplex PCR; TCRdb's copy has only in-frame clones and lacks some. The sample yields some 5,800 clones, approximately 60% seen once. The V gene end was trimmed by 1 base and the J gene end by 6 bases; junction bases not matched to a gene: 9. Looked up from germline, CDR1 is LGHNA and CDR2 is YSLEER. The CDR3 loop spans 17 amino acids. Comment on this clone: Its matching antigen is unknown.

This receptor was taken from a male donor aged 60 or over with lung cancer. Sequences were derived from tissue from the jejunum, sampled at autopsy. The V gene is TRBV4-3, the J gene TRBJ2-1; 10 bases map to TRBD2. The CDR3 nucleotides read TGCGCCAGCAGCCAAGTCATGGCCCTAGCGGGAGTCAATGAGCAGTTCTTC. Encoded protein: CASSQVMALAGVNEQFF.